In this sample, the clone carrying this TCR beta chain turned up many times. Germline CDR1 MNHEY, CDR2 SVGAGI. J was trimmed by 1 base and V by 7 bases; bases with no gene match: 6. The CDR3 has 14 residues. This sample was included in a study of naive and memory T cell subsets. Both TRBC1 and TRBC2 were covered by a beta constant-region primer of two equimolar oligonucleotides. Four rounds of PCR amplified the ligated cDNA using nested alpha and beta constant-region primers plus SP2. TCRdb redid the calling of the UMI-ligation and nested PCR reads with MiXCR, one entry per CDR3 protein. This table holds 30,000 to 40,000 distinct CDR3 sequences, around 20% found once.

The clonotype originates from a human donor in good health. The rearrangement uses TRBV6-5 and TRBJ1-1; 7 positions match TRBD1. Sequencing input: effector memory CD4+ T cells from blood. Described subset: effector memory, CD45RA- CD27-. The CDR3 DNA is TGTGCCAGCAATCAACGGACAGGGAACACTGAAGCTTTCTTT. Translated, it gives CASNQRTGNTEAFF.